These T cell receptor beta chains were read from a single sample in a study of blood T cell repertoires in COVID-19. Assay used: immunoSEQ multiplex PCR; TCRdb lists only in-frame clones, some missing. The sample records some 120,000 clones, about three quarters being singletons. What was sequenced was peripheral blood. The origin of the receptors is a human donor with acute or convalescent COVID-19. The donor label of this sample is uncertain. CDR3s leave out the opening cysteine and the closing phenylalanine or tryptophan. The D gene is left open where the match is weak. Rows may omit the clone size; those that give it use once, few, many or a size class.

len	d_gene	abundance	v_gene	j_gene	CDR3aa
12	TRBD1	few	TRBV27	TRBJ1-3	ASRQTGAGNTIY
11	-	-	TRBV27	TRBJ1-5	ASSFLGGQPQH
14	TRBD1	-	TRBV3-1/TRBV3-2	TRBJ1-1	ASSQEGTGRATEAF
13	TRBD1	-	TRBV28	TRBJ1-5	ASRGDRGAYQPQH
12	TRBD2	few	TRBV5-1	TRBJ2-5	ASSDPAGGETQY
11	-	-	TRBV2	TRBJ1-1	ASSEDTNTEAF
13	-	few	TRBV2	TRBJ1-1	ASTVERQMYTEAF
11	-	few	TRBV12-3/TRBV12-4	TRBJ1-5	ASTLGGMEPQH
11	-	few	TRBV10-3	TRBJ2-3	AIKGKDTDTQY
15	TRBD1	-	TRBV19	TRBJ1-3	ASSVGTGGFSRNAIY
11	-	-	TRBV6-5	TRBJ1-6	ASGDKYNSPLH
15	-	-	TRBV21-1	TRBJ1-6	ASSKILGTGVNSPLH
12	TRBD1	-	TRBV5-6	TRBJ2-5	ASSTRDSEETQY
13	TRBD2	once	TRBV5-1	TRBJ2-1	ASSLTGGPGSEQF
13	-	-	TRBV5-6	TRBJ1-2	ASSRERDRNYGYT
13	TRBD2	-	TRBV24-1	TRBJ2-3	ATSAWGGGTDTQY
10	-	-	TRBV29-1	TRBJ1-2	SVDTQFYGYT
17	TRBD1	-	TRBV15	TRBJ2-2	ATSSPPNPWTGGSGELF
13	-	-	TRBV6-6	TRBJ1-1	ASSYSAAGSREAF
11	-	-	TRBV5-1	TRBJ2-3	ASSFQGSDTQY
13	TRBD1	-	TRBV7-9	TRBJ2-7	ASSSWTGRSYEQY
12	TRBD1	once	TRBV2	TRBJ1-6	ASSTTGVNSPLH
12	TRBD1	-	TRBV3-1/TRBV3-2	TRBJ2-2	ASSQRQGTGELF
15	-	-	TRBV27	TRBJ1-1	ASSLKGWRGAGAEAF
14	TRBD1	-	TRBV4-1	TRBJ1-5	ASSHKQGAGNQPQH
14	-	-	TRBV9	TRBJ2-1	ASSAVGGGTYNEQF
9	-	-	TRBV20-1	TRBJ1-2	SAYHSNGYT
11	-	once	TRBV2	TRBJ1-1	ASSDVEGTEAF
14	-	-	TRBV9	TRBJ1-1	ASSPRGGGANTEAF
16	-	-	TRBV18	TRBJ1-3	ASSLTGGAGSSGNTIY
14	-	-	TRBV7-2	TRBJ1-5	ASSPEVGSSNQPQH
12	TRBD2	-	TRBV7-8	TRBJ2-7	ASSSGLAAHEQY
10	-	-	TRBV6-5	TRBJ1-1	ASREVGTEAF
13	-	-	TRBV5-1	TRBJ2-7	ASRRSSQDGLEQY
13	-	-	TRBV5-4	TRBJ1-5	ASSEKGLSNQPQH
13	TRBD1	-	TRBV7-9	TRBJ1-1	ASSSTGGGNTEAF
12	TRBD2	-	TRBV6-5	TRBJ2-1	ASSSGTRGNEQF
15	-	-	TRBV9	TRBJ1-3	ASSASPLTGSGNTIY
13	-	once	TRBV6-6	TRBJ1-3	ASSYDVTTGNTIY
12	-	-	TRBV24-1	TRBJ1-2	ATSDSGRDYGYT
14	TRBD2	-	TRBV7-9	TRBJ2-5	ASSARLAALGETQY
12	TRBD2	once	TRBV2	TRBJ2-3	ASNVRGGADTQY
11	-	-	TRBV14	TRBJ1-2	ASSEQANYGYT
15	TRBD1	-	TRBV11-2	TRBJ1-2	ASSLPQGGQGVYGYT
9	-	-	TRBV25-1	TRBJ1-1	ASIGNTEAF
11	-	-	TRBV12-3/TRBV12-4	TRBJ1-6	ASNLRGYSPLH
14	TRBD1	-	TRBV6-5	TRBJ2-3	ASSYYRDRSTDTQY